This paragraph reports one T cell receptor (beta chain). Its antigen is unknown. CDR1 is MNHEY, CDR2 SVGAGI, per germline. The CDR3 sequence is 16 residues long. The source of the sample is a study of cytomegalovirus exposure and HLA in healthy donors. Study in general: The Caucasian-associated ancestry cluster contained 81% of the roughly 390 genotyped donors. Study-wide points: TCR beta chain V- and J-gene trimming was linked, in a later analysis, to a missense variant in DCLRE1C.

PCR employed 60 Vbeta and 13 Jbeta primers. Sequencing was performed with immunoSEQ multiplex PCR; in TCRdb, only in-frame clones are kept and a portion is missing. The sample yields about 230,000 clones, 70% to 90% seen once. Sequenced: PBMCs. This sequence originates from a girl aged 2-10 years in good health and CMV-seronegative. The chain joins TRBV6-5 to TRBJ2-5; TRBD2 aligns across 12 bases. The J call is in doubt because the DNA end fits TRBJ2-7 better. CDR3 DNA: TGTGCCAGCAGTTTACTAGCGGGGGGCCTAACCTACGAGCAGTACTTC. It translates to CASSLLAGGLTYEQYF.